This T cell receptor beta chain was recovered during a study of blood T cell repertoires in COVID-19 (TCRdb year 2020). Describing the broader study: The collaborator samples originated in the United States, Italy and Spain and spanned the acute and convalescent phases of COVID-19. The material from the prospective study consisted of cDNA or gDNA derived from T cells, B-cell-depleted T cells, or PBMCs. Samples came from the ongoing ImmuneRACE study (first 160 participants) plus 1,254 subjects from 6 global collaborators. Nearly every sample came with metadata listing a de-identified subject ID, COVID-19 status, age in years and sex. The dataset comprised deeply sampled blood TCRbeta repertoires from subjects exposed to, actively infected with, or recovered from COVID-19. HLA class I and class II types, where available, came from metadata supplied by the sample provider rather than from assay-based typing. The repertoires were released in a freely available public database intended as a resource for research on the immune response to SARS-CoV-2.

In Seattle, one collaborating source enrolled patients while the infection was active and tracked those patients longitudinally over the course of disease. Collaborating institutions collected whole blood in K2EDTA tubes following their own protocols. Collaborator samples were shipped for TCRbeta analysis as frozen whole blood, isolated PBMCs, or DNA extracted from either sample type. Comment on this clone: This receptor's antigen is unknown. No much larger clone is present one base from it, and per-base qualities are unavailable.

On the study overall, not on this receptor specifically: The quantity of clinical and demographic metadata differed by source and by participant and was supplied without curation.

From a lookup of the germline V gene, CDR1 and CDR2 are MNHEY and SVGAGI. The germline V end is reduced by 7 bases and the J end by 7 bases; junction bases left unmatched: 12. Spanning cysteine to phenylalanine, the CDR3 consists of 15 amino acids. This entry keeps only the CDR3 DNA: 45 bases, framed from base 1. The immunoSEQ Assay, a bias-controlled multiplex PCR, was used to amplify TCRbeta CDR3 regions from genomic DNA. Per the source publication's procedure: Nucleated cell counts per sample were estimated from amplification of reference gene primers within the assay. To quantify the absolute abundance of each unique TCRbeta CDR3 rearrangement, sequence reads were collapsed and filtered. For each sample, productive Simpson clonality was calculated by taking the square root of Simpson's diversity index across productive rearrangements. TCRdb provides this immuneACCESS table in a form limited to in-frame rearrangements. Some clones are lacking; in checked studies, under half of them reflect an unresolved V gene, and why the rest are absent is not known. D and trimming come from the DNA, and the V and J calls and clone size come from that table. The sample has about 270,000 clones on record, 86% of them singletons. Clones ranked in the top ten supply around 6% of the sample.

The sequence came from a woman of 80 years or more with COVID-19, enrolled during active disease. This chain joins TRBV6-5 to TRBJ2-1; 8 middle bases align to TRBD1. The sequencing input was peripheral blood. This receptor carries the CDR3 CASTLDRGGWNEQFF. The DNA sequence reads TGTGCCAGCACCCTAGACAGGGGCGGTTGGAATGAGCAGTTCTTC.